The 2 T cell receptor beta chains listed next were all sequenced from one sample in a study of T cells after somatic rescue of genetic block. Assay: immunoSEQ multiplex PCR; the TCRdb copy retains only in-frame clones and omits some. The profile shows more than 10,000 clones, 65% to 85% of them singletons. Sequencing was done on a sample of peripheral blood mononuclear cells (PBMCs). The receptors shown here come from a boy younger than 18.

This rearrangement joins TRBV10-3 to TRBJ1-6; D may be TRBD1 (5 bases). In germline, CDR1 is ENHRY, CDR2 SYGVKD. The CDR3 spans 13 residues. V dropped 4 bases and J dropped 7 bases, with 8 bases sitting between them. The CDR3 DNA sequence: TGTGCCATCAGTGCCGGACAAAATTCACCCCTCCACTTT. Its translation is CAISAGQNSPLHF.

V gene TRBV11-3 combines with J gene TRBJ2-4, with D perhaps TRBD2 (5 bases). CDR1 and CDR2 (germline): SGHNT, YENEEA. Trimming removed 1 base from V and 7 bases from J, with 8 bases in between. The CDR3 extends over 13 amino acids. The CDR3 DNA follows: TGTGCCAGCAGCTTAGGGACTGGCAACATTCAGTACTTC. This codes for CASSLGTGNIQYF.